Below are 30 T cell receptor beta chains sequenced from a single sample in a study of shared clonotypes between healthy human individuals. TCRdb's copy holds only in-frame clones and misses some; the assay was immunoSEQ multiplex PCR. The sample carries about 770,000 clones, 72% recorded once. The sample comprised memory CD4+ T cells sorted from blood. Stated subset: CD45RA-negative fraction. Every receptor here comes from a woman in her twenties or thirties in good health.

This clone showed up many times. The chain employs TRBV10-2 and TRBJ2-5; D ambiguous. The J call is uncertain, as TRBJ2-7 better fits the DNA end. CDR3 length: 14 residues. Germline V gene sequence: CDR1 WSHSY, CDR2 SAAADI. The CDR3 DNA follows: TGCGCCAGCAGTGAGTCAGCGCAGACCTACGAGCAGTACTTC. Residues: CASSESAQTYEQYF.

The genes are TRBV5-1 and TRBJ2-3; TRBD2 might be the D (5 bases). The germline gives CDR1 SGHRS, CDR2 YFSETQ. V lost 5 bases, J lost 0 bases, and 7 bases lay in between. The CDR3 has 13 residues. The CDR3, as DNA: TGCGCCAGCAGTCCGGGGAGCACAGATACGCAGTATTTT. Residues: CASSPGSTDTQYF.

This clone is labeled as medium-sized. Other DNA sequences in this specimen translate into the identical CDR3. This chain connects TRBV5-1 to TRBJ1-2, with TRBD1 matching 8 bases. This CDR3 contains 14 residues. CDR1 is SGHRS, CDR2 YFSETQ, per germline. V trimming: 4 bases; J trimming: 2 bases; junction bases outside the gene matches: 4. In DNA, the CDR3 is TGCGCCAGCAGCGGACAGGGACAGAACTATGGCTACACCTTC. Its protein is CASSGQGQNYGYTF.

V usage is TRBV28 and J usage is TRBJ1-5; no reliable D call. V shed 3 bases and J shed 2 bases, with 8 bases lying between them. The CDR3 consists of 14 residues. Per the germline V gene, CDR1 is MDHEN and CDR2 is SYDVKM. The CDR3 is CASSFNSRNQPQHF. For the CDR3, the DNA is TGTGCCAGCAGTTTTAACAGTCGCAATCAGCCCCAGCATTTT.

V gene TRBV5-1 combines with J gene TRBJ2-3, with a possible D match to TRBD1 (6 bases). The CDR3 covers 16 residues. Trimming pared 0 bases from V and 5 bases from J, leaving 16 bases between. From germline, CDR1 is SGHRS and CDR2 YFSETQ. The CDR3 DNA sequence: TGCGCCAGCAGCTTGGAGGTCCAGGGGTATGGAGATACGCAGTATTTT. Protein product: CASSLEVQGYGDTQYF.

CDR3 DNA sequence: TGTGCCTGGGATAGAACAGGTTCGGGTGAGCAGTTCTTC. Translation gives CAWDRTGSGEQFF. The chain uses TRBV30 and TRBJ2-1, with D tentatively TRBD1 (5 bases). V was cut by 5 bases and J by 9 bases, with 17 bases left in between. The CDR3 has 13 amino acids. Germline loops: CDR1 GTSNPN, CDR2 SVGIG (reference sequence).

The chain recombines TRBV27 with TRBJ1-6, with D perhaps matching TRBD1 (5 bases). V lost 2 bases, J lost 11 bases, and 7 bases lay in between. CDR3 length: 12 residues. The germline gives CDR1 MNHEY, CDR2 SMNVEV (reference sequence). The CDR3 loop reads CASSLGGAPLHF. CDR3 in DNA: TGTGCCAGCAGTTTAGGGGGGGCACCCCTCCACTTT.

The rearrangement links TRBV19 to TRBJ2-3; D ambiguous. This CDR3 region has 14 residues. The germline CDR1 and CDR2 sequences are LNHDA and SQIVND (reference sequence). The V end was cut by 3 bases, the J end by 1 base, with 8 bases between. CDR3 loop: CASSMTRGTDTQYF. Here the CDR3 DNA reads TGTGCCAGTAGTATGACTCGGGGCACAGATACGCAGTATTTT.

This clone has at least ten counts. The genes are TRBV5-8 and TRBJ2-7; the D is unclear. V shed 4 bases and J shed 2 bases, with 19 bases lying between them. The germline CDR1 and CDR2 sequences are SGHTS and YDEGEE. This CDR3 comprises 16 residues. In DNA form, the CDR3 reads TGTGCCAGCAGCATAGAAGCCTTCCTGTGGACCTACGAGCAGTACTTC. Protein sequence: CASSIEAFLWTYEQYF. The full variable domain, its missing parts supplied by reference TRBV5-8 and TRBJ2-7, is EAGVTQSPTHLIKTRGQQATLRCSPISGHTSVYWYQQALGLGLQFLLWYDEGEERNRGNFPPRFSGRQFPNYSSELNVNALELEDSALYLCASSIEAFLWTYEQYFGPGTRLTVT.

V and J are TRBV18 and TRBJ2-5; D ambiguous. V lost 4 bases and J lost 2, with 8 bases in between. The CDR3 covers 13 residues. Germline lookup yields CDR1 KGHSH and CDR2 LQKENI. The CDR3, as DNA: TGTGCCAGCTCACAAGCCCTTCAAGAGACCCAGTACTTC. Its protein is CASSQALQETQYF. Using reference TRBV18 and TRBJ2-5 for the parts outside the CDR3, the full variable domain is NAGVMQNPRHLVRRRGQEARLRCSPMKGHSHVYWYRQLPEEGLKFMVYLQKENIIDESGMPKERFSAEFPKEGPSILRIQQVVRGDSAAYFCASSQALQETQYFGPGTRLLVL.

This clone has more than one count but fewer than ten. Other DNA sequences from this sample encode an identical CDR3 as well. The V and J genes are TRBV5-1 and TRBJ1-1, with 7 bases lining up with TRBD1. Looked up from germline, CDR1 is SGHRS and CDR2 is YFSETQ. This CDR3 region has 14 residues. J lost 0 bases, V lost 4 bases, and 3 bases had no gene match. The CDR3 DNA follows: TGCGCCAGCAGCACTGGGACAGTGAACACTGAAGCTTTCTTT. Amino acid sequence: CASSTGTVNTEAFF. Together with reference TRBV5-1 and TRBJ1-1, the CDR3 gives the full variable domain: KAGVTQTPRYLIKTRGQQVTLSCSPISGHRSVSWYQQTPGQGLQFLFEYFSETQRNKGNFPGRFSGRQFSNSRSEMNVSTLELGDSALYLCASSTGTVNTEAFFGQGTRLTVV.

The genes are TRBV29-1 and TRBJ2-3, with D tentatively TRBD2 (5 bases). This CDR3 is 13 amino acids long. V lost 3 bases and J lost 4, with 11 bases in between. The V gene's germline CDR1 is SQVTM and CDR2 ANQGSEA. For the CDR3, the DNA is TGCAGCGTTGATCGGGATGGATCAGATACGCAGTATTTT. Residues: CSVDRDGSDTQYF.

The chain uses TRBV5-1 and TRBJ2-1; possibly TRBD1 or TRBD2 for D (6 bases each). V shed 4 bases and J shed 5 bases, with 16 bases lying between them. Germline CDR1 reads SGHRS; CDR2 reads YFSETQ. CDR3 length: 15 amino acids. Written as DNA, the CDR3 is TGCGCCAGCAGCCCTCAGGGGCGGGACAACAATGAGCAGTTCTTC. It translates to CASSPQGRDNNEQFF.

The rearrangement joins TRBV2 to TRBJ1-2; D gene unclear. Trimming took off 6 bases at V and 3 bases at J, with 8 bases between the two ends. This CDR3 is 12 amino acids long. The germline gives CDR1 SNHLY, CDR2 FYNNEI. The CDR3 bases are TGTGCCAGCAGCGCCAAAGACTATGGCTACACCTTC. It codes for CASSAKDYGYTF.

The chain has TRBV27 and TRBJ2-6; 11 nucleotides align to TRBD1. CDR1 is MNHEY, CDR2 SMNVEV, per germline (reference sequence). After removal of 8 bases from V and 2 bases from J, the junction contained 5 bases not matched to a gene. The length of the CDR3 is 16 residues. CDR3 sequence (DNA): TGTGCCAGCTACAGGACAGGGGGCGCTGGGGCCAACGTCCTGACTTTC. This codes for CASYRTGGAGANVLTF.

V is TRBV23-1 and J is TRBJ2-7; 7 bases fit TRBD1. TRBV23-1 is an open reading frame whose function is uncertain. Trimming removed 10 bases from V and 3 bases from J; junction bases left unmatched: 6. The CDR3 sequence is 12 residues long. The CDR3, as DNA: TGCGCCACCTCGACAGGGATCTACGAGCAGTACTTC. Protein product: CATSTGIYEQYF.

Points on this clone: Other DNA sequences in this specimen translate into the identical CDR3. This chain's CDR3 is CASSLREGPYNEQFF. CDR3 DNA sequence: TGTGCCAGCAGCCTGCGGGAGGGTCCCTACAATGAGCAGTTCTTC. The chain has TRBV7-8 and TRBJ2-1; 9 nucleotides match TRBD2. The trim removed 5 bases at V and 2 bases at J, leaving 4 bases unmatched. Germline loops: CDR1 SGHVS, CDR2 FQNEAQ. The CDR3 has 15 amino acids.

The CDR3 sequence is CASSPRDGLYTF. CDR3 coding DNA: TGCGCCAGCAGCCCCCGGGACGGTCTATACACCTTC. The chain couples TRBV5-1 to TRBJ1-2; possible D gene TRBD1, 5 bases. The CDR3 length is 12 residues. V was pared by 4 bases and J by 11 bases, with 15 bases between. Per germline, CDR1 SGHRS and CDR2 YFSETQ. Filled out from reference TRBV5-1 and TRBJ1-2, the complete variable domain reads KAGVTQTPRYLIKTRGQQVTLSCSPISGHRSVSWYQQTPGQGLQFLFEYFSETQRNKGNFPGRFSGRQFSNSRSEMNVSTLELGDSALYLCASSPRDGLYTFGSGTRLTVV.

This chain connects TRBV5-1 to TRBJ2-7; the D gene is possibly TRBD2 (6 bases). Trimming removed 1 base at V and 3 bases at J, with 14 bases between. The CDR3 loop spans 15 amino acids. Germline loops: CDR1 SGHRS, CDR2 YFSETQ. The CDR3 is CASSLNRGTHYEQYF. The CDR3 DNA reads TGCGCCAGCAGCTTGAATCGCGGGACCCACTACGAGCAGTACTTC.

The V and J genes are TRBV19 and TRBJ2-5, with a tentative D call TRBD2 (6 bases). Germline values: CDR1 LNHDA, CDR2 SQIVND (reference sequence). The CDR3 is 16 residues long. V was clipped by 4 bases and J by 5 bases, with 20 bases between them. As DNA, the CDR3 is TGTGCCAGTAGTACCCATGAGGGAGGACTCGGGGAGACCCAGTACTTC. Translated, it gives CASSTHEGGLGETQYF.

The V and J genes are TRBV5-4 and TRBJ1-1; possible D gene TRBD1, 5 bases. There are 14 residues in the CDR3. V was trimmed by 0 bases and J by 3 bases, leaving 9 bases between them. CDR1 is SGHNT, CDR2 YYREEE, per germline (reference sequence). The CDR3 protein is CASSLAGYDTEAFF. In DNA, the CDR3 is TGTGCCAGCAGCTTGGCAGGGTACGACACTGAAGCTTTCTTT.

This clone occurred many times. The chain has TRBV30 and TRBJ2-7; D call uncertain. Germline V CDR1 and CDR2: GTSNPN, SVGIG (reference sequence). V dropped 0 bases and J dropped 4 bases, with 7 bases sitting between them. CDR3 length: 12 residues. CDR3 loop: CAWSVPGYEQYF. CDR3 DNA: TGTGCCTGGAGTGTACCGGGTTACGAGCAGTACTTC.

This chain links TRBV29-1 with TRBJ1-1, with D unresolved. Germline CDR1 reads SQVTM; CDR2 reads ANQGSEA. Trimming cost V 8 bases and J 1 base, with 14 bases left between them. The CDR3 runs to 13 residues. CDR3 DNA sequence: TGCAGCTCTGGGGAGCCAGCGAACACTGAAGCTTTCTTT. Translated: CSSGEPANTEAFF.

The V and J genes are TRBV7-8 and TRBJ2-5; 7 nucleotides line up with TRBD2. Germline assignment: CDR1 SGHVS and CDR2 FQNEAQ. The V and J ends lost 5 bases and 3 bases, in that order; junction bases with no gene match: 6. The CDR3 is made up of 14 amino acids. CDR3 protein: CASSPREGEETQYF. CDR3 in DNA: TGTGCCAGCAGCCCCAGGGAGGGCGAAGAGACCCAGTACTTC.

On this clone: This may stem from a read error, because a much larger clone lies one nucleotide away. This chain joins TRBV7-8 and TRBJ2-3; 11 positions agree with TRBD2. Unmatched junction bases numbered 0, after V lost 3 bases and J lost 4 bases. CDR3 length: 14 residues. Germline-derived CDR1 and CDR2 are SGHVS and FQNEAQ. CDR3 amino acids: CASSFSGRADTQYF. The CDR3 nucleotides are TGTGCCAGCAGCTTTAGCGGGAGGGCAGATACGCAGTATTTT. The variable domain in full, with the rest retrieved from reference TRBV7-8 and TRBJ2-3, is GAGVSQSPRYKVAKRGQDVALRCDPISGHVSLFWYQQALGQGPEFLTYFQNEAQLDKSGLPSDRFFAERPEGSVSTLKIQRTQQEDSAVYLCASSFSGRADTQYFGPGTRLTVL.

The chain uses TRBV11-2 and TRBJ1-4; D is perhaps TRBD1 (6 bases). V was pared by 5 bases and J by 5 bases, with 15 bases between. Germline CDR1 is SGHAT and CDR2 is FQNNGV. CDR3 length equals 15 residues. As DNA, the CDR3 is TGTGCCAGCAGCCCACGGGGGGACACAAATGAAAAACTGTTTTTT. Protein product: CASSPRGDTNEKLFF.

On this clone itself: With a far larger clone one base away, a read error is the likely cause. This chain links TRBV7-3 with TRBJ2-1; D is possibly TRBD1 (6 bases). The germline CDR1 and CDR2 sequences are SGHTA and FQGTGA. The length of the CDR3 is 12 residues. Written as DNA, the CDR3 is TGTGCCAGCAGCCCCGGGGACAATAAGCAGTTCTTC. Residues: CASSPGDNKQFF.

The chain recombines TRBV7-2 with TRBJ1-2, with 10 nucleotides matching TRBD1. V lost 7 bases to trimming and J lost 7 bases; unmatched junction nucleotides: 12. The CDR3 spans 15 residues. The V gene's germline CDR1 is SGHTA and CDR2 FQGNSA. The CDR3 here is CASTQRDRGVLGYTF. CDR3 DNA: TGTGCCAGCACCCAACGGGACAGGGGAGTACTTGGCTACACCTTC.

The chain is built from TRBV25-1 and TRBJ2-5; D may be TRBD2 (5 bases). This CDR3 has 15 residues. Germline V gene data show CDR1 as MGHDK and CDR2 as SYGVNS. The ends were cut back, 1 base at V and 5 bases at J, with 14 bases in the middle. CDR3 residues: CASSEWGEEGETQYF. CDR3 sequence (DNA): TGTGCCAGCAGTGAATGGGGAGAGGAAGGGGAGACCCAGTACTTC.

The V call is TRBV28, the J call TRBJ1-5; maybe TRBD1 (6 bases). The CDR3 contains 14 residues. The ends were cut back, 2 bases at V and 7 bases at J, with 12 bases in the middle. The germline CDR1 and CDR2 sequences are MDHEN and SYDVKM. CDR3 residues: CASSLPGDLQPQHF. CDR3 nucleotide sequence: TGTGCCAGCAGTTTACCAGGGGACCTACAGCCCCAGCATTTT. The full variable domain, completed using reference TRBV28 and TRBJ1-5, is DVKVTQSSRYLVKRTGEKVFLECVQDMDHENMFWYRQDPGLGLRLIYFSYDVKMKEKGDIPEGYSVSREKKERFSLILESASTNQTSMYLCASSLPGDLQPQHFGDGTRLSIL.